The clone carrying this T cell receptor beta chain came up a few times. The antigen remains undetermined. The data stem from a study of human T cells and chemical hapten exposure. Study details: Mainly, slight library volume differences in the pool made TCR yields vary. The study's findings and limits: High-frequency TCRs, those above 1 in 1000, stayed the same after DPC sensitization.

Original analysis: Samples had a median of approximately 89,000 TCRs, ranging roughly 20,000 to 750,000. TCRdb re-called the RACE reads with MiXCR, one entry per CDR3 protein. For this entry, the V and J calls and clone size follow TCRdb and not the study's own pipeline. The data hold about 65,000 distinct CDR3 sequences, with around 6.3% observed a single time. Trimming cost V 3 bases and J 2 bases, with 6 bases left between them. CDR3 size: 12 residues. Germline V lookup: CDR1 DFQATT, CDR2 SNEGSKA (reference sequence). Time point meaning: healthy volunteer bleed at 6 weeks. The template was total RNA from unfractionated whole blood.

The source is a female donor in good health. Some clones in this sample may be carry-over from other donors' samples. The sequenced material came from whole blood. The gene calls are TRBV20-1 and TRBJ2-3; D is perhaps TRBD2 (5 bases). CDR3 sequence (DNA): TGCAGTGCTAGCGACTACACAGATACGCAGTATTTT. It translates to CSASDYTDTQYF.